One sample yielded the 9 T cell receptor beta chains listed below, sequenced in a study of PD-L1 blockade in urothelial cancer. Using immunoSEQ multiplex PCR, the repertoire was profiled, and TCRdb retains in-frame clones only, with some absent. The sample has about 74,000 clones; less than 90% are singletons. The sample was PBMCs, taken around atezolizumab (anti-PD-L1) treatment. The receptors were gathered from a man aged 65-85 years with urothelial cancer.

The gene calls are TRBV28 and TRBJ1-1, with a tentative D call TRBD1 (5 bases). The CDR3 spans 12 residues. Germline-derived CDR1 and CDR2 are MDHEN and SYDVKM. The V end lost 6 bases, the J end lost 8 bases, and 13 bases lay between the germline ends. The CDR3 DNA is TGTGCCAGCAGCACCGGGACTTCCGAAGCTTTCTTT. This gives the protein CASSTGTSEAFF. The full variable domain, rest sourced from reference TRBV28 and TRBJ1-1, is DVKVTQSSRYLVKRTGEKVFLECVQDMDHENMFWYRQDPGLGLRLIYFSYDVKMKEKGDIPEGYSVSREKKERFSLILESASTNQTSMYLCASSTGTSEAFFGQGTRLTVV.

Here the CDR3 DNA reads TGTGCCAGCAGCTTCCGGACCGGGGAGCTGTTTTTT. Its protein product is CASSFRTGELFF. This chain uses TRBV11-3 with TRBJ2-2; D unresolved. Germline values: CDR1 SGHNT, CDR2 YENEEA. The CDR3 extends over 12 amino acids. The V end lost 3 bases, the J end lost 5 bases, and 4 bases lay between the germline ends.

This clone appeared once. V gene TRBV6-5 combines with J gene TRBJ2-7; maybe TRBD1 (6 bases). The CDR3 contains 15 residues. V was shortened by 7 bases and J by 6 bases, with 22 bases between the two germline ends. Germline V gene data show CDR1 as MNHEY and CDR2 as SVGAGI. DNA for the CDR3: TGTGCCAGCACTCCACACGAAGGACAGTGGGGCGAGCAGTACTTC. It codes for CASTPHEGQWGEQYF.

The V gene is TRBV9, the J gene TRBJ1-1; tentative D call: TRBD1 (5 bases). Deletions cut 3 bases from V and 2 bases from J, with 14 bases between. The CDR3 has 15 amino acids. Germline V gives CDR1 SGDLS, CDR2 YYNGEE. CDR3 DNA sequence: TGTGCCAGCAGCGGACTGACGACAGCAAACACTGAAGCTTTCTTT. This codes for CASSGLTTANTEAFF.

The chain joins TRBV28 to TRBJ2-5; weak D call: TRBD1 (5 bases). From germline, CDR1 is MDHEN and CDR2 SYDVKM. The length of the CDR3 is 16 residues. V lost 2 bases, J lost 2 bases, and 15 bases lay in between. CDR3 region: CASSLTGPGWQETQYF. The CDR3 DNA is TGTGCCAGCAGTTTAACTGGCCCAGGGTGGCAAGAGACCCAGTACTTC.

The chain recombines TRBV9 with TRBJ2-1; 10 nucleotides align to TRBD1. From germline, CDR1 is SGDLS and CDR2 YYNGEE. Unmatched junction bases numbered 6, after V lost 0 bases and J lost 3 bases. The CDR3 has 17 residues. This chain's CDR3 is CASSVGDRGRDYNEQFF. In DNA, the CDR3 is TGTGCCAGCAGCGTAGGCGACAGGGGGCGGGACTACAATGAGCAGTTCTTC.

The chain carries TRBV13 and TRBJ2-3; 10 nucleotides agree with TRBD2. Germline V gives CDR1 PRHDT, CDR2 FYEKMQ (reference sequence). The CDR3 sequence is 20 residues long. Trimming removed 2 bases from V and 2 bases from J; junction bases left unmatched: 16. The CDR3 DNA reads TGTGCCAGCAGCTTACATCGTAGGTCTAGCGGGAGAACCCTCACAGATACGCAGTATTTT. This codes for CASSLHRRSSGRTLTDTQYF.

CDR3 residues: CASSSPTGGTGANVLTF. In DNA, the CDR3 is TGTGCCAGCAGCTCCCCGACAGGGGGCACTGGGGCCAACGTCCTGACTTTC. This chain joins TRBV11-2 and TRBJ2-6; 10 nucleotides line up with TRBD1. This CDR3 is 17 amino acids long. Losses at the gene ends were 4 bases for V and 2 bases for J; bases not matched to a gene: 5. Germline CDR1 SGHAT, CDR2 FQNNGV.

This chain joins TRBV28 and TRBJ2-4; D is possibly TRBD2 (7 bases). The CDR3 covers 12 residues. The V end lost 6 bases, the J end lost 9 bases, and 12 bases lay between the germline ends. Germline CDR1 and CDR2: MDHEN and SYDVKM. The CDR3: CASRNRGGIQYF. The CDR3 coding sequence is TGTGCCAGCAGAAATAGGGGGGGCATTCAGTACTTC.